This TCR beta chain was recovered during a study of blood T cell repertoires in COVID-19. Study overall: Researchers got acute and convalescent COVID-19 samples from the United States, Italy and Spain. T cells, B-cell-depleted T cells, or PBMCs provided the cDNA or gDNA that served as material.

After removal of 4 bases from V and 6 bases from J, the junction contained 6 bases not matched to a gene. This CDR3 is built from 16 residues. CDR1 LNHDA and CDR2 SQIVND come from the germline V gene (reference sequence). Methods used by the authors: Cell counts per sample came from amplifying reference gene primers. TCRdb's copy holds only in-frame clones and misses some; the assay was immunoSEQ multiplex PCR. V and J calls and clone size come straight from that table; D and trimming were deduced from the DNA. This table has roughly 150,000 clones, roughly 85% appearing once. V and J are TRBV19 and TRBJ2-1; TRBD2 aligns across 13 bases. The sequence derives from a woman older than 75 with active or convalescent COVID-19. Sequencing was done on a sample of peripheral blood. The CDR3 sequence is CASSSPGTSGTNEQFF. CDR3 nucleotides: TGTGCCAGTAGTAGCCCCGGGACTAGCGGGACCAATGAGCAGTTCTTC.